This T cell receptor beta chain was retrieved from a study of T cells after yellow fever vaccination. Study as a whole: The SMART-Seq v4 Ultra Low Input method served to prepare the low-cell-number fractions.

General study points: The secondary response peaked faster, at day 5 versus 15, but was weaker. Contamination of FACS-sorted repertoires by abundant clonotypes from the bulk population could occur.

There are many counts of this clonotype. The antigen is undetermined. Unmatched junction bases numbered 14, after V lost 5 bases and J lost 7 bases. Germline loops: CDR1 SGHTA, CDR2 FQGNSA. The CDR3 sequence is 16 residues long. One entry per CDR3 protein, called by TCRdb with MiXCR from the 5' RACE reads. The table shows about 630,000 distinct CDR3 sequences, with about 12% occurring only once. The receptor's source is a man aged 25-40 years who received the YFV17D yellow fever vaccine. The starting material was PBMCs, obtained on the day of the yellow fever booster vaccination. The rearrangement links TRBV7-2 to TRBJ2-1, with 7 bases identical to TRBD2. The CDR3 DNA reads as TGTGCCAGCAGCCCCTCCCTTGGGGGAGGGCCGAATGAGCAGTTCTTC. This gives the protein CASSPSLGGGPNEQFF.